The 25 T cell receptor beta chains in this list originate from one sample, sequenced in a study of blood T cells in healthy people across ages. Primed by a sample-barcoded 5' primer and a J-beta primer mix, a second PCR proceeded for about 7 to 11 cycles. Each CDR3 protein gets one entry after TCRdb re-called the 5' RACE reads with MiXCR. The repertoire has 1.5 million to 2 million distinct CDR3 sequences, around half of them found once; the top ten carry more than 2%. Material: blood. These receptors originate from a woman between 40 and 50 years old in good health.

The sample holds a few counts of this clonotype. CDR3 residues: CASSPGTPYSGANVLTF. In DNA form, the CDR3 reads TGTGCCAGCAGTCCCGGGACACCCTACTCTGGGGCCAACGTCCTGACTTTC. The genes are TRBV6-1 and TRBJ2-6, with a weak D call TRBD1 (6 bases). V gave up 5 bases and J gave up 0 bases, with 14 bases separating them. Looked up from germline, CDR1 is MNHNS and CDR2 is SASEGT. The CDR3 totals 17 residues.

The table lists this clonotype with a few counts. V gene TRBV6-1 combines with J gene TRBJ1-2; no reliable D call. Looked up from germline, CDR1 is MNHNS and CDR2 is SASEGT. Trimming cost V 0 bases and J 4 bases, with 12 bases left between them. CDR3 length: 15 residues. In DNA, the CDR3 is TGTGCCAGCAGTGAAGCTTGGCGGACGGGCTATGGCTACACCTTC. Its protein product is CASSEAWRTGYGYTF.

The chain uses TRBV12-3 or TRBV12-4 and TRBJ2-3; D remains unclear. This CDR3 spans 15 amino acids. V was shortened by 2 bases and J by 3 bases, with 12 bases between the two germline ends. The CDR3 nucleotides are TGTGCCAGCAGTTTAACCCTTTCGGAGACAGATACGCAGTATTTT. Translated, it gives CASSLTLSETDTQYF.

The CDR3 region is CASSERGADNSPLHF. In DNA form, the CDR3 reads TGTGCCAGCAGTGAACGAGGGGCGGATAATTCACCCCTCCACTTT. This chain links TRBV6-1 with TRBJ1-6, with a weak D call TRBD1 (5 bases). The CDR3 covers 15 residues. Germline CDR1 MNHNS, CDR2 SASEGT. Between the trimmed V and J ends, which lost 2 bases and 5 bases, there was a span of 10 bases.

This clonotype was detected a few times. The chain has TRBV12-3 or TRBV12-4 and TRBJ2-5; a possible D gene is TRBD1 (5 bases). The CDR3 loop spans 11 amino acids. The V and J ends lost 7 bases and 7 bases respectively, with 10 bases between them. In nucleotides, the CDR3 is TGTGCCAGCACCAAAGGGGTGACCCAGTACTTC. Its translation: CASTKGVTQYF.

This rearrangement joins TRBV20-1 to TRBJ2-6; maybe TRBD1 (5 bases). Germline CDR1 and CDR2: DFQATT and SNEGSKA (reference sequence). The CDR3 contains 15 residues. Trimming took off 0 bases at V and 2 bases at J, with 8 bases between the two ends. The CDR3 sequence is CSARDKGAGANVLTF. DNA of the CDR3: TGCAGTGCTAGAGATAAAGGGGCTGGGGCCAACGTCCTGACTTTC.

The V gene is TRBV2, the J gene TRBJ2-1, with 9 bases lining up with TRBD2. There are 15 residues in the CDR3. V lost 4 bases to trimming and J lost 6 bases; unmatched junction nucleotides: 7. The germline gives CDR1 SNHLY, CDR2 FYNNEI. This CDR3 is CASSATSGNPNEQFF. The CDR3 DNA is TGTGCCAGCAGTGCGACTAGCGGAAACCCCAATGAGCAGTTCTTC.

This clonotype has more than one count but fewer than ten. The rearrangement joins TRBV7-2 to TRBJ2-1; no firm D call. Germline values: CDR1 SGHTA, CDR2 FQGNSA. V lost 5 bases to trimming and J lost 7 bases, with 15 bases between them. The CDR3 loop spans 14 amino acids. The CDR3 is CASSPPGRANEQFF. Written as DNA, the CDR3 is TGTGCCAGCAGCCCGCCCGGCCGGGCGAATGAGCAGTTCTTC.

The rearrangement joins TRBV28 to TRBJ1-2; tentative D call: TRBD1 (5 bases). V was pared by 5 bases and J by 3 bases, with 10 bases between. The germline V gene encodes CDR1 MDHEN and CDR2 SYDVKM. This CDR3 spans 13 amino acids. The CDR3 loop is CASSTGGDYGYTF. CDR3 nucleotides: TGTGCCAGCAGTACTGGGGGGGACTATGGCTACACCTTC.

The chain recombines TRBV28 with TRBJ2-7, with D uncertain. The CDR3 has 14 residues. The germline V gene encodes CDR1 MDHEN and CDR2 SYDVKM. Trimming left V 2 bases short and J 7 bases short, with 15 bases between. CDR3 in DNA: TGTGCCAGCAGTTTAGCCCAGGCCTACAATGAGCAGTACTTC. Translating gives CASSLAQAYNEQYF.

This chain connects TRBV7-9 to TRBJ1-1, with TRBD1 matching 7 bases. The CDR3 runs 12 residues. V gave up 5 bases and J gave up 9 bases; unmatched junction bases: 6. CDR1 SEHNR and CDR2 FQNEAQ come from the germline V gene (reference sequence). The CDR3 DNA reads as TGTGCCAGCAGCCGCACAGGGGATCAAGCTTTCTTT. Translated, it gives CASSRTGDQAFF.

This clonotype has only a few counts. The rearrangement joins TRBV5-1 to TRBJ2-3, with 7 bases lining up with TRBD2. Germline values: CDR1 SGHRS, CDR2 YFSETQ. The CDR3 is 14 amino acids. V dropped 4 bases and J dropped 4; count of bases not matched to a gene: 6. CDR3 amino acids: CASSEASGADTQYF. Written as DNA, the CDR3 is TGCGCCAGCAGCGAAGCCAGCGGGGCAGATACGCAGTATTTT.

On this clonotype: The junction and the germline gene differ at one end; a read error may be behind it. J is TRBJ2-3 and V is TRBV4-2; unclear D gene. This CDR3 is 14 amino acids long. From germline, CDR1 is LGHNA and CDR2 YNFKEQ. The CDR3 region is CASSDGLSTDTRYF. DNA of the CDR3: TGTGCCAGCAGCGACGGTTTAAGCACAGATACGCGGTATTTT.

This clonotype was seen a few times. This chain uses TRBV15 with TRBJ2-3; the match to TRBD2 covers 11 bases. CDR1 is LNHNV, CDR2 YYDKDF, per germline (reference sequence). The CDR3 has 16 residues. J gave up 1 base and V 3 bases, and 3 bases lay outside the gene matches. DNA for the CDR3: TGTGCCACCAGCAGGGAGACTAGCGGGGGCACAGATACGCAGTATTTT. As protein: CATSRETSGGTDTQYF.

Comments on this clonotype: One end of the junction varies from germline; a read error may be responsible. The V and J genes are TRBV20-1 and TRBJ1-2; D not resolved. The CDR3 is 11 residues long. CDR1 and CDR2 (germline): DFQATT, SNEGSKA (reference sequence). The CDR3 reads CSVRDAERITF. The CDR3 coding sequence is TGCAGTGTTAGAGATGCGGAGAGAATCACCTTC.

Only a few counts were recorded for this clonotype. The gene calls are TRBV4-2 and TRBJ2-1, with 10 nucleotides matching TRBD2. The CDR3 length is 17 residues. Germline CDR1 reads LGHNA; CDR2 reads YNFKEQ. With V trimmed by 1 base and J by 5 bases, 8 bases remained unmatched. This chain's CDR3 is CASSQVRAGLANNEQFF. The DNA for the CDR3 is TGTGCCAGCAGCCAAGTCCGGGCGGGACTAGCGAACAATGAGCAGTTCTTC.

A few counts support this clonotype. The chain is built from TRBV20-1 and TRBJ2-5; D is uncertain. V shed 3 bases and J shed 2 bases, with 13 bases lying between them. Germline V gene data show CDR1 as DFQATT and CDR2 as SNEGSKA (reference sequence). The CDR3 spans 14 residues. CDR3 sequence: CSASWRGLQETQYF. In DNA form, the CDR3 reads TGCAGTGCTAGCTGGAGAGGCCTGCAAGAGACCCAGTACTTC.

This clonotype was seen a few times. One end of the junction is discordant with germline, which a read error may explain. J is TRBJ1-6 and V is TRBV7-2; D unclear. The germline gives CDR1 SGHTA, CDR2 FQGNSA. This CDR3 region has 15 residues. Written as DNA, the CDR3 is TGCGCCAGCAGCCTTGGTGGCGGAGGAAATTCACCCCTCCACTTT. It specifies CASSLGGGGNSPLHF.

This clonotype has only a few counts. This CDR3 is CASSPQGQGTKNIQYF. The CDR3, as DNA: TGTGCCAGCAGCCCCCAGGGACAGGGAACCAAAAACATTCAGTACTTC. The rearrangement uses TRBV7-3 and TRBJ2-4, with 9 bases matching TRBD1. The J segment lost 2 bases and the V segment lost 5 bases, leaving 7 bases of the junction unmatched. This CDR3 is 16 amino acids long. Germline CDR1 is SGHTA and CDR2 is FQGTGA.

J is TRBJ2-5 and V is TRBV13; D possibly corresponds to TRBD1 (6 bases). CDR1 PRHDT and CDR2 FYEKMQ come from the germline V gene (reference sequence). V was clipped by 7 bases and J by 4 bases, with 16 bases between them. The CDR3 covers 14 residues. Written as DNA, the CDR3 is TGTGCCAGCATGGCAGGGGAAAGTGGAGAGACCCAGTACTTC. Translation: CASMAGESGETQYF.

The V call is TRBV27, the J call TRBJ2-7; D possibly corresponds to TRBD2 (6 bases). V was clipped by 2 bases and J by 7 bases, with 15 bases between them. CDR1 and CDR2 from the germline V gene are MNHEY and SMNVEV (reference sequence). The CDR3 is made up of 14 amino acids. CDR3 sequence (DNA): TGTGCCAGCAGTTTAGGGGGGACGGATCCGGAGCAGTACTTC. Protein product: CASSLGGTDPEQYF.

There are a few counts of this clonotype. The CDR3 region has the DNA TGTGCCAGTGCGGGCCCCTCGACTAGCGGGGGGGCCATGGCCAAAAACATTCAGTACTTC. Translated: CASAGPSTSGGAMAKNIQYF. This chain uses TRBV28 with TRBJ2-4, with 14 bases aligning to TRBD2. V lost 9 bases to trimming and J lost 1 base; unmatched junction nucleotides: 17. This CDR3 is built from 20 residues. Germline-derived CDR1 and CDR2 are MDHEN and SYDVKM. The variable domain in full, with the rest retrieved from reference TRBV28 and TRBJ2-4, is DVKVTQSSRYLVKRTGEKVFLECVQDMDHENMFWYRQDPGLGLRLIYFSYDVKMKEKGDIPEGYSVSREKKERFSLILESASTNQTSMYLCASAGPSTSGGAMAKNIQYFGAGTRLSVL.

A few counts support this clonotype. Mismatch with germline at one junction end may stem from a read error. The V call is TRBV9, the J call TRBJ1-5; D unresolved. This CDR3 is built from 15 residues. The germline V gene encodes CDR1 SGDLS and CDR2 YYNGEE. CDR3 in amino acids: CASSVFREGNQPQHF. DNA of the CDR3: TGCGCCAGCAGCGTATTCAGAGAGGGCAATCAGCCCCAGCATTTT.

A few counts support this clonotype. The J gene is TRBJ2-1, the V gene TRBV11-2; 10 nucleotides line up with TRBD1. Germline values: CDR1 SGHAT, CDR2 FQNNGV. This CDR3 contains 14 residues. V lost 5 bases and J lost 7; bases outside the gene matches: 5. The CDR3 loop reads CASSRGQGRNEQFF. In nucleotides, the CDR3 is TGTGCCAGCAGCCGGGGACAGGGGCGGAATGAGCAGTTCTTC.

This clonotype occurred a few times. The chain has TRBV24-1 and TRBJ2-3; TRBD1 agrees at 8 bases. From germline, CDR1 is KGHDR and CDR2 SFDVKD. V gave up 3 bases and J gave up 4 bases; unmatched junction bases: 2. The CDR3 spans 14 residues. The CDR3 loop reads CATSDPGGADTQYF. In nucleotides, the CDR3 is TGTGCCACCAGTGATCCAGGGGGCGCAGATACGCAGTATTTT.